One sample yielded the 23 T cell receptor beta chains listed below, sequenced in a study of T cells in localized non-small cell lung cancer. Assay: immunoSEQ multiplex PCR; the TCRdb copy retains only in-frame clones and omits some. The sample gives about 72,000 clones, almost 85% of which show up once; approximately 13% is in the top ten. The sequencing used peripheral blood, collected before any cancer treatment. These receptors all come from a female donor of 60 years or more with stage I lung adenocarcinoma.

CDR3 DNA sequence: TGTGCCAGCAGCTTAGGGGTAGGAGCGGGATCCTACGAGCAGTACTTC. Protein product: CASSLGVGAGSYEQYF. The chain carries TRBV7-6 and TRBJ2-7; the match to TRBD2 covers 7 bases. This CDR3 region has 16 residues. The trim removed 1 base at V and 1 base at J, leaving 7 bases unmatched. The V gene's germline CDR1 is SGHVS and CDR2 FNYEAQ. Complete variable domain (other parts from reference TRBV7-6 and TRBJ2-7): GAGVSQSPRYKVTKRGQDVALRCDPISGHVSLYWYRQALGQGPEFLTYFNYEAQQDKSGLPNDRFSAERPEGSISTLTIQRTEQRDSAMYRCASSLGVGAGSYEQYFGPGTRLTVT.

CDR3 amino acids: CASSLNVVLGQPQHF. The DNA of the CDR3 is TGTGCCAGCAGCTTGAATGTTGTACTCGGTCAGCCCCAGCATTTT. The chain carries TRBV5-6 and TRBJ1-5; no reliable D call. V was shortened by 1 base and J by 6 bases, with 14 bases between the two germline ends. The length of the CDR3 is 15 residues. Germline V gene data show CDR1 as SGHDT and CDR2 as YYEEEE.

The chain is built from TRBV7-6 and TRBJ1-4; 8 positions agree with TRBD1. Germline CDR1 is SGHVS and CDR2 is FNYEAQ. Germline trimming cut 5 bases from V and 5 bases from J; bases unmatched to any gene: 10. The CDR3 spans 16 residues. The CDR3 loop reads CASSPRMDRANEKLFF. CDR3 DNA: TGTGCCAGCAGCCCCCGGATGGACAGGGCAAATGAAAAACTGTTTTTT.

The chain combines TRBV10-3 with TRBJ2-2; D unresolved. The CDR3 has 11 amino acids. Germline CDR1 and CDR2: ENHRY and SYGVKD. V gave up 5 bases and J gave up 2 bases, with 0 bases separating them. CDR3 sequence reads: CAISNTGELFF. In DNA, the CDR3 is TGTGCCATCAGTAACACCGGGGAGCTGTTTTTT.

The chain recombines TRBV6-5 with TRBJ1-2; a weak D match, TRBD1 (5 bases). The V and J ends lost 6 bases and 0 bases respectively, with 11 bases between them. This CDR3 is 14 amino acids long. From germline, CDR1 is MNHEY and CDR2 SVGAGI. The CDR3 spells CASSTGQPNYGYTF. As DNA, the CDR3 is TGTGCCAGCAGCACCGGACAACCTAACTATGGCTACACCTTC.

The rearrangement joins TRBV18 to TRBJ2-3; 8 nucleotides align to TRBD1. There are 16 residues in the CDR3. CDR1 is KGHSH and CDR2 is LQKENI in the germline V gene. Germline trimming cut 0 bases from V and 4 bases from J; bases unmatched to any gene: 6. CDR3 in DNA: TGTGCCAGCTCACCACCGATCCAGGGGGCTGCAGATACGCAGTATTTT. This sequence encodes CASSPPIQGAADTQYF.

CDR3 residues: CASSLGQGLGYGYTF. CDR3 sequence (DNA): TGTGCCAGCAGCCTAGGACAGGGGTTAGGCTATGGCTACACCTTC. The chain recombines TRBV5-6 with TRBJ1-2; 9 nucleotides match TRBD1. The CDR3 runs to 15 residues. Germline CDR1 and CDR2: SGHDT and YYEEEE. V gave up 4 bases and J gave up 4 bases; unmatched junction bases: 8.

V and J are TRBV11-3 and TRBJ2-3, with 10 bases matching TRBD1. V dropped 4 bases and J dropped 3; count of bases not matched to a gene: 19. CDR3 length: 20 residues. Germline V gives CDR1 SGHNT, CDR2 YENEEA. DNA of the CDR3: TGTGCCAGCAGCTCACTGGGGGTGACAGGGGGCGGAGGATGGACAGATACGCAGTATTTT. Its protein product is CASSSLGVTGGGGWTDTQYF. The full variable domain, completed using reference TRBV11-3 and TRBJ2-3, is EAGVVQSPRYKIIEKKQPVAFWCNPISGHNTLYWYLQNLGQGPELLIRYENEEAVDDSQLPKDRFSAERLKGVDSTLKIQPAELGDSAVYLCASSSLGVTGGGGWTDTQYFGPGTRLTVL.

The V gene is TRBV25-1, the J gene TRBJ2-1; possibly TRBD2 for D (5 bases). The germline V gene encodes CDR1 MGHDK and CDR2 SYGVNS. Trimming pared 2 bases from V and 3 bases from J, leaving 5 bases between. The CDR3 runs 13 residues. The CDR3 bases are TGTGCCAGCAGTGAACGGGGCTACAATGAGCAGTTCTTC. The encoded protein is CASSERGYNEQFF.

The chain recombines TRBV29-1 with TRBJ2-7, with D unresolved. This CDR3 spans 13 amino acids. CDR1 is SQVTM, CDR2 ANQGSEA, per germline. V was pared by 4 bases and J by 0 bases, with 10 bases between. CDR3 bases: TGCAGCGTTGCACTGCGTAGCTCCTACGAGCAGTACTTC. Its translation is CSVALRSSYEQYF.

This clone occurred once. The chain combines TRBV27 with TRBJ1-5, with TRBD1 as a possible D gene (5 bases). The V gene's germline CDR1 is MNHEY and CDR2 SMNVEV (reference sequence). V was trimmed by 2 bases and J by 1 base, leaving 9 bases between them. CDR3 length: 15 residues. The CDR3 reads CASSLQGISNQPQHF. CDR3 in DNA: TGTGCCAGCAGTTTACAGGGAATAAGCAATCAGCCCCAGCATTTT.

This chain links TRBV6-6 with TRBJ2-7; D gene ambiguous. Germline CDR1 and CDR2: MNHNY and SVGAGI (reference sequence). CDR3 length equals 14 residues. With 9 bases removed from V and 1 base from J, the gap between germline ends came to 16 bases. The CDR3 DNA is TGTGCCAGTACTCTCTCGACACATTCCTACGAGCAGTACTTC. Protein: CASTLSTHSYEQYF.

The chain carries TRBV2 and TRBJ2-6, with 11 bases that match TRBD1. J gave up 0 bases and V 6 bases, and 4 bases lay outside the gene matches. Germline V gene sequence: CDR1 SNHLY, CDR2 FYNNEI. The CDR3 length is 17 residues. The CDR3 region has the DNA TGTGCCAGCAGCCCCGGGACAGGGGGCTCTGGGGCCAACGTCCTGACTTTC. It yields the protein CASSPGTGGSGANVLTF.

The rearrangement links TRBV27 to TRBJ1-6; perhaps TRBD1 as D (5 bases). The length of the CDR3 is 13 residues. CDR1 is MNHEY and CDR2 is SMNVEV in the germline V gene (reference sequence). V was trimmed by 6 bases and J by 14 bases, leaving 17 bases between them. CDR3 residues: CASRDTYPRALHF. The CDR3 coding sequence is TGTGCCAGCAGGGACACCTATCCCAGGGCCCTCCACTTT.

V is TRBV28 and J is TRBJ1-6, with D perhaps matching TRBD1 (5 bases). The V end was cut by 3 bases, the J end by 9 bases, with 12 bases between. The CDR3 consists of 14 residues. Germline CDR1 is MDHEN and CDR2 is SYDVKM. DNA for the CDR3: TGTGCCAGCAGTTTTGGCCGAGGGGCTTCACCCCTCCACTTT. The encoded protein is CASSFGRGASPLHF.

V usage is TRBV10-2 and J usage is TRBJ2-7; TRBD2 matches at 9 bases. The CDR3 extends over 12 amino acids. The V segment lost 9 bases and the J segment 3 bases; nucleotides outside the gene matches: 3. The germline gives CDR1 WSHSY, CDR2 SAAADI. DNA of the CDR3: TGCGCCAGTTCTAGCGGGGTCTACGAGCAGTACTTC. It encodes CASSSGVYEQYF.

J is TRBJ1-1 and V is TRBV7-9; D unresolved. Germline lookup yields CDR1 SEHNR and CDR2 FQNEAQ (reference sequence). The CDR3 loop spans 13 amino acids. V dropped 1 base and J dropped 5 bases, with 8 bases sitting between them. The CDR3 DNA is TGTGCCAGCAGCTTAGGGGGAGGTACTGAAGCTTTCTTT. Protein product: CASSLGGGTEAFF.

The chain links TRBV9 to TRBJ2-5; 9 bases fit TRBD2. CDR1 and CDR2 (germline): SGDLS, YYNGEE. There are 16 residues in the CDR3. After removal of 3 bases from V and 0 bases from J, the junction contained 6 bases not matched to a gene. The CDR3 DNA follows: TGTGCCAGCAGCGCGAGCGGGGGGCTGTACCAAGAGACCCAGTACTTC. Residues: CASSASGGLYQETQYF.

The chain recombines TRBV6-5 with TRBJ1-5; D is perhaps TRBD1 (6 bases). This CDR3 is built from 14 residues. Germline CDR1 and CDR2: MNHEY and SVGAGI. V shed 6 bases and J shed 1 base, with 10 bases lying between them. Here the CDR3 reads CASRSDRSNQPQHF. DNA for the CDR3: TGTGCCAGCAGATCCGACAGGAGCAATCAGCCCCAGCATTTT.

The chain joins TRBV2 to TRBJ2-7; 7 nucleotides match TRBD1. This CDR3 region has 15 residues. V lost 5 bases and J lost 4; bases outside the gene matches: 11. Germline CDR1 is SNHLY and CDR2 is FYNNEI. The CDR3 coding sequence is TGTGCCAGCAGTAGACAGGGATTTCCGACGTACGAGCAGTACTTC. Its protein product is CASSRQGFPTYEQYF.

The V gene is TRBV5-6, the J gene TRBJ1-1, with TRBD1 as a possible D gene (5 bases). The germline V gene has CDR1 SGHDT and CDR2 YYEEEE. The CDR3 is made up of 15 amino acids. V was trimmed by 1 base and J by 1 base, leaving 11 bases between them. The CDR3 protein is CASSLLQGANTEAFF. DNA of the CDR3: TGTGCCAGCAGCTTGTTGCAGGGAGCGAACACTGAAGCTTTCTTT.

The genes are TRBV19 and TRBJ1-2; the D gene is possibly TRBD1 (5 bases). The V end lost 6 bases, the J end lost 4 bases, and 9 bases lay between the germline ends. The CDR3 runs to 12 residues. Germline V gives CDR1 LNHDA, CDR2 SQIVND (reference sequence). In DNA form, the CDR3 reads TGTGCCAGTAGGAGGGGCTCCTATGGCTACACCTTC. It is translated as CASRRGSYGYTF.

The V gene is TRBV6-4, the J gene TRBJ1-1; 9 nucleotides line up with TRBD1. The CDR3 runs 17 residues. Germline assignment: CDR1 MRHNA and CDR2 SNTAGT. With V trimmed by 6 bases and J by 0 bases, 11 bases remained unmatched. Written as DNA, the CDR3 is TGTGCCAGCAGAGAGACAGGGGGGCGCTCACTGAACACTGAAGCTTTCTTT. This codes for CASRETGGRSLNTEAFF.